Presented here are 20 T cell receptor beta chains from one specimen sequenced in a study of cytomegalovirus exposure and HLA in healthy donors. 60 Vbeta and 13 Jbeta primers were used in PCR. Sequencing was performed with immunoSEQ multiplex PCR; in TCRdb, only in-frame clones are kept and a portion is missing. This sample has a few hundred thousand clones, with 80% to 90% found just once. The specimen was PBMCs. These receptors came from a man aged 25 to 40 in good health and CMV-seronegative.

The gene calls are TRBV5-1 and TRBJ2-4; a possible D gene is TRBD1 (5 bases). V lost 7 bases and J 5 bases, leaving 16 bases between the germline ends. CDR1 and CDR2 from the germline V gene are SGHRS and YFSETQ. The CDR3 is 14 residues long. The CDR3 DNA is TGCGCCAGCGGGTCGTGGGGCGTAGAAAACATTCAGTACTTC. Translation gives CASGSWGVENIQYF.

V and J are TRBV7-8 and TRBJ1-4, with D uncertain. Per the germline V gene, CDR1 is SGHVS and CDR2 is FQNEAQ. Trimming took off 1 base at V and 4 bases at J, with 10 bases between the two ends. This CDR3 is 15 amino acids long. CDR3 in amino acids: CASSLVWHDNEKLFF. The CDR3 DNA reads TGTGCCAGCAGCTTAGTGTGGCACGATAATGAAAAACTGTTTTTT.

This clone was recorded a few times. The chain is built from TRBV19 and TRBJ2-3; 7 bases line up with TRBD2. Germline V gene sequence: CDR1 LNHDA, CDR2 SQIVND (reference sequence). CDR3 length equals 13 residues. The trim removed 4 bases at V and 2 bases at J, leaving 0 bases unmatched. The CDR3 spells CASSRDYTDTQYF. Here the CDR3 DNA reads TGTGCCAGTAGTAGGGACTACACAGATACGCAGTATTTT.

The chain has TRBV6-5 and TRBJ2-2, with 10 positions matching TRBD2. Trimming took 6 bases from V and 1 from J; bases not matched to a gene: 2. This CDR3 contains 15 residues. Germline V gene lookup returns CDR1 MNHEY and CDR2 SVGAGI. The CDR3 reads CASRLAGGNTGELFF. In nucleotides, the CDR3 is TGTGCCAGCAGATTAGCGGGGGGGAACACCGGGGAGCTGTTTTTT.

This chain connects TRBV19 to TRBJ1-4; 9 bases fit TRBD1. This CDR3 region has 15 residues. In germline, CDR1 is LNHDA, CDR2 SQIVND (reference sequence). After removal of 7 bases from V and 4 bases from J, the junction contained 7 bases not matched to a gene. This CDR3 reads CASIQKDRGNEKLFF. The CDR3 coding sequence is TGTGCCAGTATCCAAAAGGACAGGGGTAATGAAAAACTGTTTTTT.

This clone is categorized as medium-sized. The CDR3 DNA sequence: TGTGCCAGCAGTTACCTCCGGACAGGGCCTAATGAAAAACTGTTTTTT. Translating it yields CASSYLRTGPNEKLFF. The gene calls are TRBV6-6 and TRBJ1-4, with TRBD1 identical over 8 bases. Unmatched junction bases numbered 5, after V lost 2 bases and J lost 3 bases. This CDR3 is 16 amino acids long. The germline CDR1 and CDR2 sequences are MNHNY and SVGAGI (reference sequence).

The genes are TRBV14 and TRBJ2-1, with 10 bases matching TRBD2. The CDR3 totals 20 residues. CDR1 and CDR2 from the germline V gene are SGHDN and FVKESK. V lost 1 base and J lost 0; bases outside the gene matches: 12. The CDR3 reads CASSQVGQRGGRFSYNEQFF. The CDR3 coding sequence is TGTGCCAGCAGCCAAGTTGGACAGCGGGGGGGCCGCTTCTCCTACAATGAGCAGTTCTTC.

The V and J genes are TRBV28 and TRBJ1-4, with D uncertain. The CDR3 contains 13 residues. The germline CDR1 and CDR2 sequences are MDHEN and SYDVKM. Trimming shortened V by 3 bases and J by 5 bases, and 7 bases separated the two germline ends. The CDR3 DNA sequence: TGTGCCAGCAGTTTCCCGGGAAATGAAAAACTGTTTTTT. It codes for CASSFPGNEKLFF.

The V and J genes are TRBV28 and TRBJ2-1; 7 bases are a match to TRBD1. The V and J ends lost 2 bases and 4 bases, in that order; junction bases with no gene match: 5. CDR1 MDHEN and CDR2 SYDVKM come from the germline V gene. The CDR3 has 15 residues. The CDR3 coding sequence is TGTGCCAGCAGTTTAGGGGACAGCTATTACAATGAGCAGTTCTTC. Its translation: CASSLGDSYYNEQFF. Supplemented by reference TRBV28 and TRBJ2-1, the full variable domain reads DVKVTQSSRYLVKRTGEKVFLECVQDMDHENMFWYRQDPGLGLRLIYFSYDVKMKEKGDIPEGYSVSREKKERFSLILESASTNQTSMYLCASSLGDSYYNEQFFGPGTRLTVL.

This clone was picked up one time. The chain links TRBV9 to TRBJ1-1; D gene ambiguous. The germline CDR1 and CDR2 sequences are SGDLS and YYNGEE. The CDR3 runs 13 residues. V dropped 7 bases and J dropped 6 bases, with 16 bases sitting between them. As DNA, the CDR3 is TGTGCCAGCCCCAAGGAGGGAACGTCTGAAGCTTTCTTT. Amino acids: CASPKEGTSEAFF.

V gene TRBV4-3 combines with J gene TRBJ1-1; tentative D call: TRBD1 (5 bases). The V gene lost 1 base and the J gene lost 5 bases, with 11 bases spanning the gap. CDR1 LGHNA and CDR2 YSLEER come from the germline V gene. This CDR3 comprises 14 residues. This chain's CDR3 is CASSQGGGGTEAFF. Written as DNA, the CDR3 is TGCGCCAGCAGCCAAGGTGGCGGGGGGACTGAAGCTTTCTTT.

The J gene is TRBJ2-7, the V gene TRBV7-8, with no clear D. Germline CDR1 is SGHVS and CDR2 is FQNEAQ. Trimming removed 5 bases from V and 2 bases from J, with 13 bases in between. The CDR3 totals 14 residues. The CDR3, as DNA: TGTGCCAGCAGCCCCAGTGGTACTACCTACGAGCAGTACTTC. Encoded protein: CASSPSGTTYEQYF.

The chain uses TRBV27 and TRBJ2-5; 10 bases fit TRBD1. Trimming cost V 3 bases and J 4 bases; bases outside gene matches: 5. The CDR3 covers 15 residues. Looked up from germline, CDR1 is MNHEY and CDR2 is SMNVEV (reference sequence). The CDR3 is CASSFRGDRGETQYF. The CDR3 coding sequence is TGTGCCAGCAGTTTTAGGGGGGACAGGGGAGAGACCCAGTACTTC.

Comment on this clone: Other DNA sequences from this sample encode an identical CDR3 as well. The chain recombines TRBV10-2 with TRBJ1-1; TRBD1 might be the D (6 bases). This CDR3 is built from 13 residues. Germline values: CDR1 WSHSY, CDR2 SAAADI. Trimming took 5 bases from V and 14 from J, leaving 21 bases between them. This chain's CDR3 is CASSSVGFRGAFF. The CDR3 DNA is TGCGCCAGCAGTAGCGTGGGGTTCCGGGGGGCCTTCTTT.

The J gene is TRBJ1-6, the V gene TRBV5-1, with 9 positions matching TRBD1. The CDR3 consists of 18 residues. After removal of 1 base from V and 3 bases from J, the junction contained 8 bases not matched to a gene. The germline CDR1 and CDR2 sequences are SGHRS and YFSETQ. For the CDR3, the DNA is TGCGCCAGCAGCTTGTCAAACAGGGGGCAAGACTATAATTCACCCCTCCACTTT. This encodes CASSLSNRGQDYNSPLHF. Combining the CDR3 with reference TRBV5-1 and TRBJ1-6 gives the whole variable domain KAGVTQTPRYLIKTRGQQVTLSCSPISGHRSVSWYQQTPGQGLQFLFEYFSETQRNKGNFPGRFSGRQFSNSRSEMNVSTLELGDSALYLCASSLSNRGQDYNSPLHFGNGTRLTVT.

This clone has a single count. V usage is TRBV7-2 and J usage is TRBJ2-2; perhaps TRBD2 as D (5 bases). CDR1 SGHTA and CDR2 FQGNSA come from the germline V gene. Deletions cut 1 base from V and 4 bases from J, with 10 bases between. The CDR3 has 15 amino acids. The CDR3 coding sequence is TGTGCCAGCAGCTTAGATGAGGGCAGCACCGGGGAGCTGTTTTTT. Amino acid sequence: CASSLDEGSTGELFF.

CDR3 region: CASSQGLYSNQPQHF. As DNA, the CDR3 is TGCGCCAGCAGCCAAGGGCTGTATAGCAATCAGCCCCAGCATTTT. The V gene is TRBV4-1, the J gene TRBJ1-5, with D unresolved. Germline-derived CDR1 and CDR2 are MGHRA and YSYEKL. Between the trimmed V and J ends, which lost 1 base and 0 bases, there was a span of 7 bases. This CDR3 is 15 amino acids long.

As DNA, the CDR3 is TGTGCCAGCAGTGATCGACAGGGGGTATACGAGCAGTACTTC. Its protein product is CASSDRQGVYEQYF. V and J are TRBV2 and TRBJ2-5; 9 bases align to TRBD1. The end of the DNA fits TRBJ2-7 better, so the J call may be wrong. Looked up from germline, CDR1 is SNHLY and CDR2 is FYNNEI. The CDR3 is 14 residues long.

In its sample, this clone was seen once. This chain connects TRBV5-4 to TRBJ2-5; 7 bases agree with TRBD2. In germline, CDR1 is SGHNT, CDR2 YYREEE (reference sequence). This CDR3 contains 16 residues. With V trimmed by 3 bases and J by 1 base, 9 bases remained unmatched. The CDR3, as DNA: TGTGCCAGCAGCTCATCTAGCGGACAACGCCAAGAGACCCAGTACTTC. Protein product: CASSSSSGQRQETQYF.

The chain combines TRBV15 with TRBJ2-1, with 7 bases identical to TRBD2. The ends lost 6 bases at V and 5 bases at J; junction bases unmatched: 7. The CDR3 consists of 14 residues. From germline, CDR1 is LNHNV and CDR2 YYDKDF (reference sequence). This CDR3 is CATSRAGTDNEQFF. As DNA, the CDR3 is TGTGCCACCAGTCGAGCGGGGACTGACAATGAGCAGTTCTTC.